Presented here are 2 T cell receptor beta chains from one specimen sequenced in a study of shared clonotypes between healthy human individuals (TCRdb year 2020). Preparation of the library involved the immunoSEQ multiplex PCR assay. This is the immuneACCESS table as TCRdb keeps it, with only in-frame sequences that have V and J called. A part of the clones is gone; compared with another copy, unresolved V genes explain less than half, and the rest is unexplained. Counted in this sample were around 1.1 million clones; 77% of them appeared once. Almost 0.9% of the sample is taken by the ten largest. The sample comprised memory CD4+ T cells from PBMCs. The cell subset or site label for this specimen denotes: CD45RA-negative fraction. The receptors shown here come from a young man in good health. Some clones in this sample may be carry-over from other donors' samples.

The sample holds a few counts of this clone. The chain's CDR3 is CASSQGSGLLTGANYEQYF. In nucleotides, the CDR3 is TGCGCCAGCAGCCAGGGCTCGGGTCTCCTGACGGGAGCGAACTACGAGCAGTACTTC. This rearrangement joins TRBV4-1 to TRBJ2-5, with a weak D call TRBD2 (6 bases). The tail of the sequence fits TRBJ2-7 better, so the J call may be wrong. CDR3 length: 19 amino acids. The germline V gene encodes CDR1 MGHRA and CDR2 YSYEKL.

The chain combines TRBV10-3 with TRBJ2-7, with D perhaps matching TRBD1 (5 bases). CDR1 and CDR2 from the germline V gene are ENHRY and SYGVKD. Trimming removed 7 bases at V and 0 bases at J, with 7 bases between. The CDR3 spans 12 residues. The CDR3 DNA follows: TGTGCCATCAAGACAGCCTCCTACGAGCAGTACTTC. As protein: CAIKTASYEQYF.